Below, 23 T cell receptor beta chains from the same sample are listed, as sequenced in a study of lymphopenia after photon versus proton radiotherapy. Libraries were prepared by immunoSEQ multiplex PCR; TCRdb keeps only in-frame clonotypes and omits some of them. The table has more than 20,000 clones, around 84% seen once. The source material was peripheral blood, sampled from a patient treated with photon-based radiotherapy. The receptors derive from a man aged 55 to 70 with pancreatic cancer.

The chain links TRBV6-5 to TRBJ1-2, with 11 bases fitting TRBD1. The CDR3 length is 16 residues. Germline V CDR1 and CDR2: MNHEY, SVGAGI. The V segment lost 2 bases and the J segment 5 bases; nucleotides outside the gene matches: 7. CDR3 loop: CASSYIRTGGNYGYTF. The CDR3 region has the DNA TGTGCCAGCAGTTACATCCGGACAGGGGGCAATTATGGCTACACCTTC.

The V gene is TRBV10-3, the J gene TRBJ2-1; 8 bases map to TRBD2. This CDR3 has 17 residues. Germline-derived CDR1 and CDR2 are ENHRY and SYGVKD. Trimming took 8 bases from V and 5 from J; bases not matched to a gene: 17. Here the CDR3 DNA reads TGTGCCATCCGGCCCGCCCAACTAGCGGACCCAAACAATGAGCAGTTCTTC. It is translated as CAIRPAQLADPNNEQFF.

The V gene is TRBV29-1, the J gene TRBJ2-7, with 9 bases aligning to TRBD1. Trimming took 6 bases from V and 3 from J; bases not matched to a gene: 3. Looked up from germline, CDR1 is SQVTM and CDR2 is ANQGSEA. The CDR3 spans 12 residues. CDR3 nucleotide sequence: TGCAGCGTGGGGGGACAGGGCTACGAGCAGTACTTC. It is translated as CSVGGQGYEQYF.

The chain joins TRBV6-1 to TRBJ1-3; D is ambiguous. The germline V and J ends were trimmed by 3 bases and 1 base, with 10 bases remaining between them. The CDR3 totals 15 residues. Germline CDR1 and CDR2: MNHNS and SASEGT. CDR3 DNA: TGTGCCAGCAGTGATCCCCGTCTATCTGGAAACACCATATATTTT. Its translation: CASSDPRLSGNTIYF.

This chain uses TRBV18 with TRBJ1-3; no clear D gene. Germline V gene sequence: CDR1 KGHSH, CDR2 LQKENI. This CDR3 is built from 15 residues. V was trimmed by 3 bases and J by 0 bases, leaving 9 bases between them. In DNA, the CDR3 is TGTGCCAGCTCACCCCCACAGTCCTCTGGAAACACCATATATTTT. It specifies CASSPPQSSGNTIYF.

This chain's CDR3 is CASSYSPPGLGYNEQFF. CDR3 coding DNA: TGTGCCAGCAGTTATAGCCCCCCGGGACTAGGGTACAATGAGCAGTTCTTC. The V call is TRBV27, the J call TRBJ2-1; 8 nucleotides match TRBD2. The CDR3 loop spans 17 amino acids. J lost 4 bases, V lost 4 bases, and 12 bases had no gene match. Per the germline V gene, CDR1 is MNHEY and CDR2 is SMNVEV (reference sequence).

The chain uses TRBV5-1 and TRBJ2-5; TRBD2 aligns across 9 bases. The ends lost 1 base at V and 4 bases at J; junction bases unmatched: 5. From germline, CDR1 is SGHRS and CDR2 YFSETQ. The CDR3 extends over 15 amino acids. Here the CDR3 reads CASSLSETSGETQYF. The DNA for the CDR3 is TGCGCCAGCAGCTTGTCGGAGACTAGCGGAGAGACCCAGTACTTC.

This sequence joins TRBV29-1 and TRBJ2-3, with D possibly matching TRBD2 (5 bases). Germline V gene sequence: CDR1 SQVTM, CDR2 ANQGSEA. V lost 4 bases, J lost 6 bases, and 14 bases lay in between. This CDR3 comprises 13 residues. The CDR3 bases are TGCAGCGTTGCTGTAGCGAGCGATGATACGCAGTATTTT. This encodes CSVAVASDDTQYF.

The gene calls are TRBV30 and TRBJ2-5; 8 bases match TRBD1. The V gene's germline CDR1 is GTSNPN and CDR2 SVGIG (reference sequence). The CDR3 is made up of 15 amino acids. V lost 1 base and J lost 4; bases outside the gene matches: 8. CDR3 coding DNA: TGTGCCTGGAGTGGTGGGCAGGGGGCTTCAGAGACCCAGTACTTC. It encodes CAWSGGQGASETQYF.

The CDR3 sequence is CASSRQPTDTQYF. The CDR3 DNA reads TGTGCCAGCAGCCGACAACCCACAGATACGCAGTATTTT. The chain employs TRBV9 and TRBJ2-3; D gene ambiguous. Germline V gene lookup returns CDR1 SGDLS and CDR2 YYNGEE. The CDR3 consists of 13 residues. V lost 4 bases and J lost 2, with 8 bases in between. Complete variable domain (other parts from reference TRBV9 and TRBJ2-3): DSGVTQTPKHLITATGQRVTLRCSPRSGDLSVYWYQQSLDQGLQFLIQYYNGEERAKGNILERFSAQQFPDLHSELNLSSLELGDSALYFCASSRQPTDTQYFGPGTRLTVL.

The chain has TRBV7-6 and TRBJ1-1, with D possibly TRBD1 on 5 matching bases. In germline, CDR1 is SGHVS, CDR2 FNYEAQ. The V and J ends lost 5 bases and 0 bases respectively, with 7 bases between them. The CDR3 covers 13 residues. The CDR3 protein is CASSRGMNTEAFF. The CDR3 DNA is TGTGCCAGCAGCAGGGGCATGAACACTGAAGCTTTCTTT.

The chain recombines TRBV5-6 with TRBJ2-3; D gene ambiguous. CDR1 is SGHDT and CDR2 is YYEEEE in the germline V gene. The CDR3 loop spans 16 amino acids. V was pared by 4 bases and J by 1 base, with 16 bases between. The CDR3 DNA follows: TGTGCCAGCAGCCCCCGGTGGGATATGGGCACAGATACGCAGTATTTT. Amino acids: CASSPRWDMGTDTQYF.

The chain joins TRBV7-3 to TRBJ2-3; a weak D match, TRBD1 (6 bases). Germline lookup yields CDR1 SGHTA and CDR2 FQGTGA. The CDR3 is 14 residues long. Trimming cost V 2 bases and J 6 bases, with 12 bases left between them. The CDR3 DNA sequence: TGTGCCAGCAGCTTAGCAGGGGCCCGCGATACGCAGTATTTT. It specifies CASSLAGARDTQYF.

The chain uses TRBV2 and TRBJ1-1, with D maybe TRBD1 (6 bases). Per the germline V gene, CDR1 is SNHLY and CDR2 is FYNNEI. V lost 3 bases, J lost 1 base, and 12 bases lay in between. The CDR3 is 15 residues long. DNA of the CDR3: TGTGCCAGCAGTGAGACAGGTCAAGGGAACACTGAAGCTTTCTTT. Translation gives CASSETGQGNTEAFF.

This clone occurred once. The junction differs from germline at one of its ends, possibly a read error. The chain combines TRBV6-5 with TRBJ2-7; no definite D call. CDR1 is MNHEY, CDR2 SVGAGI, per germline. The CDR3 loop spans 14 amino acids. CDR3 amino acids: CAISEFSELYEQYF. CDR3 DNA: TGTGCCATCAGTGAGTTTTCGGAACTCTACGAGCAGTACTTC.

The chain recombines TRBV18 with TRBJ2-1, with 8 bases identical to TRBD1. The V segment lost 3 bases and the J segment 8 bases; nucleotides outside the gene matches: 6. Per the germline V gene, CDR1 is KGHSH and CDR2 is LQKENI. The CDR3 covers 14 residues. The DNA for the CDR3 is TGTGCCAGCTCACCGACCTCGACAGGGGATGAGCAGTTCTTC. Residues: CASSPTSTGDEQFF.

The chain has TRBV5-1 and TRBJ2-1, with 14 bases that match TRBD2. Germline V CDR1 and CDR2: SGHRS, YFSETQ. The CDR3 has 19 amino acids. Losses at the gene ends were 3 bases for V and 4 bases for J; bases not matched to a gene: 12. DNA of the CDR3: TGCGCCAGCAGCTCGCAAGGGACTAGCGGGGGCCGACAGTACAATGAGCAGTTCTTC. This sequence encodes CASSSQGTSGGRQYNEQFF.

The chain links TRBV4-1 to TRBJ1-4; possible D gene TRBD1, 5 bases. The germline V gene encodes CDR1 MGHRA and CDR2 YSYEKL. The V gene lost 5 bases and the J gene lost 1 base, with 14 bases spanning the gap. The CDR3 totals 16 residues. The CDR3 is CASSGWGSITNEKLFF. The CDR3 nucleotides are TGCGCCAGCAGCGGGTGGGGGTCCATAACTAATGAAAAACTGTTTTTT.

J is TRBJ2-3 and V is TRBV11-2; TRBD1 matches 7 bases. The CDR3 is 15 residues long. Losses at the gene ends were 4 bases for V and 2 bases for J; bases not matched to a gene: 6. The germline gives CDR1 SGHAT, CDR2 FQNNGV. CDR3 in amino acids: CASSSTGTDTDTQYF. In DNA form, the CDR3 reads TGTGCCAGCAGCTCCACCGGGACAGACACAGATACGCAGTATTTT. Full variable domain (missing parts from reference TRBV11-2 and TRBJ2-3): EAGVAQSPRYKIIEKRQSVAFWCNPISGHATLYWYQQILGQGPKLLIQFQNNGVVDDSQLPKDRFSAERLKGVDSTLKIQPAKLEDSAVYLCASSSTGTDTDTQYFGPGTRLTVL.

This sequence joins TRBV7-6 and TRBJ1-1; D call uncertain. The CDR3 runs 13 residues. V was cut by 5 bases and J by 5 bases, with 12 bases left in between. CDR1 and CDR2 from the germline V gene are SGHVS and FNYEAQ. The CDR3 bases are TGTGCCAGCAGCCTGTCGTTAGCTACTGAAGCTTTCTTT. Its protein is CASSLSLATEAFF.

The rearrangement links TRBV11-2 to TRBJ1-2, with 9 bases aligning to TRBD1. Germline CDR1 SGHAT, CDR2 FQNNGV. Trimming took 7 bases from V and 8 from J; bases not matched to a gene: 14. This CDR3 is 15 amino acids long. CDR3 amino acids: CASTLNSGQGEGYTF. CDR3 bases: TGTGCCAGCACCCTAAACTCGGGACAGGGAGAAGGCTACACCTTC.

The chain uses TRBV6-1 and TRBJ1-1; D perhaps matches TRBD1 (5 bases). Germline lookup yields CDR1 MNHNS and CDR2 SASEGT. The CDR3 loop spans 15 amino acids. V lost 7 bases, J lost 1 base, and 16 bases lay in between. For the CDR3, the DNA is TGTGCCAGCAAACCGAGGGATCAGGGGAACACTGAAGCTTTCTTT. The encoded protein is CASKPRDQGNTEAFF.

This clone was seen more than once but under ten times. The chain has TRBV4-1 and TRBJ1-2; D is uncertain. Trimming cost V 2 bases and J 5 bases, with 15 bases left between them. This CDR3 region has 15 residues. Germline V gene lookup returns CDR1 MGHRA and CDR2 YSYEKL. CDR3 coding DNA: TGCGCCAGCAGCCAACCGGGCCAATACGGGTATGGCTACACCTTC. Translating it yields CASSQPGQYGYGYTF.